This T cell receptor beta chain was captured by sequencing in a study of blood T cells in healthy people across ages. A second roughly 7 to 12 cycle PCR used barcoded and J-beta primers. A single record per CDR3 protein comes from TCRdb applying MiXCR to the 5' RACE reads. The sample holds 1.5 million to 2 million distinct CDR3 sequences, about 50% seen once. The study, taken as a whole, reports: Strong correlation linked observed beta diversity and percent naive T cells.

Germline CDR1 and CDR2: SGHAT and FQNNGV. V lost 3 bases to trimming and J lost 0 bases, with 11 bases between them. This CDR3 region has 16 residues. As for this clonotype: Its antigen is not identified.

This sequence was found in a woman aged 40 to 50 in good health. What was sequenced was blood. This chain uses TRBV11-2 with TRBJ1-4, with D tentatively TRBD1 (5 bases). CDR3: CASSFFTGATNEKLFF. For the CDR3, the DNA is TGTGCCAGCAGCTTCTTTACAGGTGCAACTAATGAAAAACTGTTTTTT. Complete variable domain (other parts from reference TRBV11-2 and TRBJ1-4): EAGVAQSPRYKIIEKRQSVAFWCNPISGHATLYWYQQILGQGPKLLIQFQNNGVVDDSQLPKDRFSAERLKGVDSTLKIQPAKLEDSAVYLCASSFFTGATNEKLFFGSGTQLSVL.